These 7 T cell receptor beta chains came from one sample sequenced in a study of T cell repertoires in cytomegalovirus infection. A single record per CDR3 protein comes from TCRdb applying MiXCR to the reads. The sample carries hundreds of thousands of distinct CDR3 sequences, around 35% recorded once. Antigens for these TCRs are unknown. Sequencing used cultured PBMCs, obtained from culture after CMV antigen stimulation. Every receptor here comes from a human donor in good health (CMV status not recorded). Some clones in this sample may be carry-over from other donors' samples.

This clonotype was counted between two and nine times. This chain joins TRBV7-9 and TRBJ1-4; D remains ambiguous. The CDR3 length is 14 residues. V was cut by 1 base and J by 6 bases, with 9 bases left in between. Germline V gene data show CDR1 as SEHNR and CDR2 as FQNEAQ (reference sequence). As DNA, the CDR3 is TGTGCCAGCAGCTTAGGCAGTCAGGATGAAAAACTGTTTTTT. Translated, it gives CASSLGSQDEKLFF.

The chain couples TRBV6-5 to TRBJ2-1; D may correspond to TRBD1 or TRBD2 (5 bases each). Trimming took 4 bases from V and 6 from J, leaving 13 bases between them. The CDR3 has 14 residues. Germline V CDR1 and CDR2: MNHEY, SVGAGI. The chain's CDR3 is CASSFSDGTNEQFF. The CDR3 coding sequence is TGTGCCAGCAGTTTCTCGGATGGGACCAATGAGCAGTTCTTC.

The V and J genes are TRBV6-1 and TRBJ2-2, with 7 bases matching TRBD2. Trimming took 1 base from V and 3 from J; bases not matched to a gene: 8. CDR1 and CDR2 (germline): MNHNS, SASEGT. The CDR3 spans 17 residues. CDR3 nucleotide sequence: TGTGCCAGCAGTGAAGGGACTAGTGGTCGGTACACCGGGGAGCTGTTTTTT. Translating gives CASSEGTSGRYTGELFF.

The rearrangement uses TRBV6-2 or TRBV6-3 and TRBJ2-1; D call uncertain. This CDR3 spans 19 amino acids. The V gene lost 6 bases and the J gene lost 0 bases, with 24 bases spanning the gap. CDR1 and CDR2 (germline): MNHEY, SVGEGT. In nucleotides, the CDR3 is TGTGCCAGCAGGTTCAGGACCCGCGTAGAACATAGCTCCTACAATGAGCAGTTCTTC. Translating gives CASRFRTRVEHSSYNEQFF.

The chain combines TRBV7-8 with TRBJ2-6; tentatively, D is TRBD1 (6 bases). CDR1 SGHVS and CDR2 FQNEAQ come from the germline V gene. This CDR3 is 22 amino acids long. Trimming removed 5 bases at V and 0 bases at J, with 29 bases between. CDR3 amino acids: CASSTYHPPTGIVSSGANVLTF. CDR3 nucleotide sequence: TGTGCCAGCAGCACCTATCACCCTCCAACAGGGATAGTCAGCTCTGGGGCCAACGTCCTGACTTTC.

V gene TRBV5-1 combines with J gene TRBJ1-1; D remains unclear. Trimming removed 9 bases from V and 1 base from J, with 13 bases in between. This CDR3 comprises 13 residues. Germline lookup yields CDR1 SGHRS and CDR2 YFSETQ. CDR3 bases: TGCGCCACCAAGGGCGCAGGGAACACTGAAGCTTTCTTT. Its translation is CATKGAGNTEAFF. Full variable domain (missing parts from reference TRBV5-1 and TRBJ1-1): KAGVTQTPRYLIKTRGQQVTLSCSPISGHRSVSWYQQTPGQGLQFLFEYFSETQRNKGNFPGRFSGRQFSNSRSEMNVSTLELGDSALYLCATKGAGNTEAFFGQGTRLTVV.

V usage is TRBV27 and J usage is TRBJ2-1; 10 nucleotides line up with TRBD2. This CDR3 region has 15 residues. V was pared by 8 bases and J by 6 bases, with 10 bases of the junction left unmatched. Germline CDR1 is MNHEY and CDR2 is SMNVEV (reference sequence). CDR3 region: CASRLGTSATNEQFF. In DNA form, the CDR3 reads TGTGCCAGCCGTCTCGGGACTAGCGCAACCAATGAGCAGTTCTTC.